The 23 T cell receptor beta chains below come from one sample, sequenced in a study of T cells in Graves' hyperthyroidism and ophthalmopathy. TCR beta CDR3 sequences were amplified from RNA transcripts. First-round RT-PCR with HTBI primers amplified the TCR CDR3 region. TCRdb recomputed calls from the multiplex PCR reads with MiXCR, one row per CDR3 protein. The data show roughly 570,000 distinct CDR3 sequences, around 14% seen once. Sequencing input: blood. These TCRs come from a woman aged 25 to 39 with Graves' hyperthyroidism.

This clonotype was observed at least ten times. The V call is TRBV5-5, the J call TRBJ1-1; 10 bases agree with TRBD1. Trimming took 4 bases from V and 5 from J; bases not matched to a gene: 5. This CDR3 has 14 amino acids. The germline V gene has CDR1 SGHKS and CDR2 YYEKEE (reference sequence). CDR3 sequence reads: CASSRGQGMTEAFF. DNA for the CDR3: TGTGCCAGCAGCCGGGGACAGGGGATGACTGAAGCTTTCTTT.

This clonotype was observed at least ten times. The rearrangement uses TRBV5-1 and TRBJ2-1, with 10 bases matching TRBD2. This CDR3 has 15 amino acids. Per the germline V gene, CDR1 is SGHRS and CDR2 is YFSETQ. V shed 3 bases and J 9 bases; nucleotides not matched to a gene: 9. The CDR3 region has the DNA TGCGCCAGCAGCTCGCTAGCGGGAGCGGGGGGTGAGCAGTTCTTC. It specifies CASSSLAGAGGEQFF.

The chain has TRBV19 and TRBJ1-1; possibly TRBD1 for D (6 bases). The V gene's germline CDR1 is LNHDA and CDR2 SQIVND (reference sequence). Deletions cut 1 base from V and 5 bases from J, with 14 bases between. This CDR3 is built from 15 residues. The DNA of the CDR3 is TGTGCCAGTAGTATAGCCACAGGGTCGTGGACTGAAGCTTTCTTT. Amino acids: CASSIATGSWTEAFF.

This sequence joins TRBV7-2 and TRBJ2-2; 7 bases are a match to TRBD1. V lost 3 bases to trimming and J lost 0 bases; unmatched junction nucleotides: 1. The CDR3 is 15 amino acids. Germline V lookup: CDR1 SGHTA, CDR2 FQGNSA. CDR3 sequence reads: CASSFTGANTGELFF. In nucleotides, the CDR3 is TGTGCCAGCAGCTTCACAGGGGCGAACACCGGGGAGCTGTTTTTT.

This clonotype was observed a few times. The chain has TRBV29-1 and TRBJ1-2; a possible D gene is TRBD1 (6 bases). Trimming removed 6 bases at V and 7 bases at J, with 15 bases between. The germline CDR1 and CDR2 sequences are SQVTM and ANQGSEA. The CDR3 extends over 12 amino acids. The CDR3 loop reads CSVSGGSRGYTF. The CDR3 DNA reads TGCAGCGTATCGGGGGGCAGCCGTGGCTACACCTTC.

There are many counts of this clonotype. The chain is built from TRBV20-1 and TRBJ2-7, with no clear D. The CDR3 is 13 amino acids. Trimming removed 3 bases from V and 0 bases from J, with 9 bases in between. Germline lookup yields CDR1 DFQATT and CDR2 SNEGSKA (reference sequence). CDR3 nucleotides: TGCAGTGCTAGGACCGATAGCTCCTACGAGCAGTACTTC. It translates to CSARTDSSYEQYF.

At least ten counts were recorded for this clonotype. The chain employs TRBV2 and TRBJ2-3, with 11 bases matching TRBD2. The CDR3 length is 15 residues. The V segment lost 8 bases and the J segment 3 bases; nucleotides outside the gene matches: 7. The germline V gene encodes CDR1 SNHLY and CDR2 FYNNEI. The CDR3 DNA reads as TGTGCCAGCCAGCTAGCGGGAGGCCGAACAGATACGCAGTATTTT. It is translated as CASQLAGGRTDTQYF.

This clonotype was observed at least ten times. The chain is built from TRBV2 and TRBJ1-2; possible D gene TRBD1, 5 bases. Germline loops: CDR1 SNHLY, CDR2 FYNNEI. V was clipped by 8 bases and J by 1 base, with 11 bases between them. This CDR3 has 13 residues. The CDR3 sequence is CASAGPLNYGYTF. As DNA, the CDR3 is TGTGCCAGCGCGGGACCGCTTAACTATGGCTACACCTTC.

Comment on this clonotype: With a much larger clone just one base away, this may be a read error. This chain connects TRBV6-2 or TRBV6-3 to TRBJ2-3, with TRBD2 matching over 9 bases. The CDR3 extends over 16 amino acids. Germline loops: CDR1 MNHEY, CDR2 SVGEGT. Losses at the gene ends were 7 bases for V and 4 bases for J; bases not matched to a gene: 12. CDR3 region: CASNTLAGRFPDTQYF. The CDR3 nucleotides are TGTGCCAGCAATACCCTAGCGGGAAGATTTCCAGATACGCAGTATTTT.

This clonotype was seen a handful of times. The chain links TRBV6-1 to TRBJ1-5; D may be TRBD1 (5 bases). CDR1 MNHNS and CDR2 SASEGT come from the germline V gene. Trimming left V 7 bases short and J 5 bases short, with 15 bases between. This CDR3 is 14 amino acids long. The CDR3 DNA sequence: TGTGCCAGCATTAGGGACTTACCCGATCAGCCCCAGCATTTT. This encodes CASIRDLPDQPQHF.

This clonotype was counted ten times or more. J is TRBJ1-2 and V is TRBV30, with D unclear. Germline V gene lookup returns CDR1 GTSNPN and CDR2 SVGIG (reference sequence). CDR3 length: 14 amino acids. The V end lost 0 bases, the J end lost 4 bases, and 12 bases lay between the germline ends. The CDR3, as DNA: TGTGCCTGGAGTGTACTTAGGGTGGGCTATGGCTACACCTTC. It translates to CAWSVLRVGYGYTF.

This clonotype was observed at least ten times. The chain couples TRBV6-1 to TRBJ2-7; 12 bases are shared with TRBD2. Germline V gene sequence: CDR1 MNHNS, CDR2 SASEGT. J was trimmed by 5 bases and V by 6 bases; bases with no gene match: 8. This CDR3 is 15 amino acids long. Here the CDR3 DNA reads TGTGCCAGCAGGTCCCTAGCGGGAGGGCCCCACGAGCAGTACTTC. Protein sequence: CASRSLAGGPHEQYF.

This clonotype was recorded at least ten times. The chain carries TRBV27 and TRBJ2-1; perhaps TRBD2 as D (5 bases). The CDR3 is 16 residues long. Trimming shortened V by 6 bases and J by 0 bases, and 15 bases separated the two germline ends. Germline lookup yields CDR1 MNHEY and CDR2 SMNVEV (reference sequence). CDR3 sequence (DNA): TGTGCCAGCAGCTCCGACGGGGTCAGCTCCTACAATGAGCAGTTCTTC. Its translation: CASSSDGVSSYNEQFF.

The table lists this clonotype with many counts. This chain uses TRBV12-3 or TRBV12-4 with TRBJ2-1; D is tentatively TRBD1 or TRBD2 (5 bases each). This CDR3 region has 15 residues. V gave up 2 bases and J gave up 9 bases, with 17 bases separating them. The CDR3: CASSLRGSKRGEQFF. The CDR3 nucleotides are TGTGCCAGCAGTTTACGTGGGAGCAAAAGGGGTGAGCAGTTCTTC.

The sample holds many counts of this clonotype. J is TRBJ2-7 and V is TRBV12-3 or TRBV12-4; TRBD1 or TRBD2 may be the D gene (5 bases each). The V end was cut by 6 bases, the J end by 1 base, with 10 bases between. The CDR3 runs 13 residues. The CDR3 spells CASSRDPSYEQYF. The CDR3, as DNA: TGTGCCAGCAGCCGGGACCCGTCCTACGAGCAGTACTTC.

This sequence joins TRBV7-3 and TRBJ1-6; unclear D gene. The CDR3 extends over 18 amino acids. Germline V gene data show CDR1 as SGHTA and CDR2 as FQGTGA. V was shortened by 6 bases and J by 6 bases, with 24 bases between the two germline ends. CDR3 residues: CASSSQTPPGGGNSPLHF. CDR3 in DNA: TGTGCCAGCAGTTCACAAACCCCGCCGGGTGGCGGTAATTCACCCCTCCACTTT.

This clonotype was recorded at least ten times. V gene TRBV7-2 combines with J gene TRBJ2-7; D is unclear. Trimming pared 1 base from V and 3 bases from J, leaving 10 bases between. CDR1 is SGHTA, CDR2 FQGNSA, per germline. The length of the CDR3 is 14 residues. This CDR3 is CASSLEARYYEQYF. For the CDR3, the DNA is TGTGCCAGCAGCTTAGAGGCCAGGTACTACGAGCAGTACTTC.

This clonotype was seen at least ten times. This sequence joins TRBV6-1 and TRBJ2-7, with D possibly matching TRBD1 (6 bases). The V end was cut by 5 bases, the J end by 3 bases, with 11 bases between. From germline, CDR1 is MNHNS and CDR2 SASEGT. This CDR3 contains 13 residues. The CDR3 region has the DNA TGTGCCAGCAGTCAACAGGGTTACTACGAGCAGTACTTC. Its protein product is CASSQQGYYEQYF.

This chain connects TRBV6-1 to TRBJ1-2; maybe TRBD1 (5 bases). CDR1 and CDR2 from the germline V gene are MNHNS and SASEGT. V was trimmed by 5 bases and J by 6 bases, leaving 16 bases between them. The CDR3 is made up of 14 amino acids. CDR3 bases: TGTGCCAGCAGTACCGACACAGGTCTTAATGGCTACACCTTC. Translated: CASSTDTGLNGYTF.

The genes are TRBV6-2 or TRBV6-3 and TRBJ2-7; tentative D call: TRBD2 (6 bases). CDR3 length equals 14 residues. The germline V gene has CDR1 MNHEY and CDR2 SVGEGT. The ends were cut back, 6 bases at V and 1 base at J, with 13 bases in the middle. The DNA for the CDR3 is TGTGCCAGCAGCAAGGAGGGGTCTTCCTACGAGCAGTACTTC. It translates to CASSKEGSSYEQYF.

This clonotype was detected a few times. CDR3 sequence: CASSSQTGAGDEQYF. As DNA, the CDR3 is TGTGCCAGCAGTAGCCAGACAGGAGCAGGAGACGAGCAGTACTTC. V and J are TRBV27 and TRBJ2-7, with D possibly TRBD1 on 6 matching bases. The germline V gene has CDR1 MNHEY and CDR2 SMNVEV (reference sequence). This CDR3 has 15 residues. Trimming left V 5 bases short and J 5 bases short, with 19 bases between.

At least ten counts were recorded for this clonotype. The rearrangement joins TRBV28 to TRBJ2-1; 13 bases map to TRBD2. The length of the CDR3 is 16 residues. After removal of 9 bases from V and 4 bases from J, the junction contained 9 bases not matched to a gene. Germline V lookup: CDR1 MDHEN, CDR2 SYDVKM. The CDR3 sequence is CARLAGGSYPYNEQFF. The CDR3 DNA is TGTGCCAGACTAGCGGGAGGGAGTTACCCGTACAATGAGCAGTTCTTC. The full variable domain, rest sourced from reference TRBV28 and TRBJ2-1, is DVKVTQSSRYLVKRTGEKVFLECVQDMDHENMFWYRQDPGLGLRLIYFSYDVKMKEKGDIPEGYSVSREKKERFSLILESASTNQTSMYLCARLAGGSYPYNEQFFGPGTRLTVL.

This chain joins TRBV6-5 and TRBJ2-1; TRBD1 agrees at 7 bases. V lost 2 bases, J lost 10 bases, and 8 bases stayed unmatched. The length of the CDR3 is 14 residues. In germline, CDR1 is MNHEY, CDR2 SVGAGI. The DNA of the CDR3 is TGTGCCAGCAGTTACCCACCTCCGGGACAGGAGCAGTTCTTC. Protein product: CASSYPPPGQEQFF.